Following are 27 T cell receptor beta chains from one sample sequenced in a study of blood T cell repertoires in COVID-19. Produced via immunoSEQ multiplex PCR; TCRdb's table is partial and in-frame only. Counted here are approximately 90,000 clones, 75% to 90% occurring once; the ten biggest clones make up 31%. Sequencing input: peripheral blood. The receptors originated from an elderly woman with active or convalescent COVID-19.

CDR3 nucleotides: TGCGCCAGCAGCCAACAATGGGGGGGCAATCAGCCCCAGCATTTT. This sequence encodes CASSQQWGGNQPQHF. V usage is TRBV4-3 and J usage is TRBJ1-5; D possibly corresponds to TRBD1 (5 bases). The CDR3 consists of 15 residues. Trimming shortened V by 2 bases and J by 2 bases, and 10 bases separated the two germline ends. Germline-derived CDR1 and CDR2 are LGHNA and YSLEER.

The chain joins TRBV5-1 to TRBJ1-6; 10 positions agree with TRBD1. The V gene's germline CDR1 is SGHRS and CDR2 YFSETQ. The ends lost 4 bases at V and 10 bases at J; junction bases unmatched: 5. The CDR3 contains 14 residues. The chain's CDR3 is CASSADRGLSPLHF. CDR3 DNA: TGCGCCAGCAGCGCAGACAGGGGGCTATCACCCCTCCACTTT.

On this clone: This specimen includes other DNA sequences encoding the same CDR3. The chain uses TRBV28 and TRBJ2-5, with 7 bases identical to TRBD1. V was clipped by 5 bases and J by 5 bases; unmatched bases: 5. CDR1 is MDHEN, CDR2 SYDVKM, per germline. This CDR3 has 13 residues. CDR3 coding DNA: TGTGCCAGCAGTCGACAGGGATGGGAGACCCAGTACTTC. Translating gives CASSRQGWETQYF.

This chain links TRBV11-2 with TRBJ2-7; TRBD1 aligns across 7 bases. Germline CDR1 is SGHAT and CDR2 is FQNNGV. V lost 1 base and J lost 5; bases outside the gene matches: 8. This CDR3 region has 15 residues. CDR3 sequence reads: CASSLGGGASDEQYF. The CDR3 DNA reads TGTGCCAGCAGCTTAGGAGGGGGCGCGTCCGACGAGCAGTACTTC.

V is TRBV19 and J is TRBJ2-7; tentatively, D is TRBD2 (5 bases). In germline, CDR1 is LNHDA, CDR2 SQIVND (reference sequence). Trimming left V 4 bases short and J 3 bases short, with 7 bases between. This CDR3 has 12 residues. CDR3 coding DNA: TGTGCCAGTAGTACAAGCGGCTACGAGCAGTACTTC. Protein: CASSTSGYEQYF.

The genes are TRBV10-3 and TRBJ2-5, with 8 positions matching TRBD2. The germline V gene has CDR1 ENHRY and CDR2 SYGVKD. The length of the CDR3 is 15 residues. Trimming took 11 bases from V and 0 from J; bases not matched to a gene: 11. The CDR3 bases are TGTGCCGTGGGCACTAGCGGTGACTACCAAGAGACCCAGTACTTC. Amino acids: CAVGTSGDYQETQYF.

The CDR3 DNA is TGTGCCAGCAGCCAAGACGTGTGGGAGCGGACCTCCTACAATGAGCAGTTCTTC. Protein product: CASSQDVWERTSYNEQFF. The genes are TRBV3-1 (or the pseudogene TRBV3-2) and TRBJ2-1, with a possible D match to TRBD2 (5 bases). CDR3 length: 18 amino acids. Looked up from germline, CDR1 is LGHDT and CDR2 is YNNKEL (reference sequence). Trimming stripped 0 bases from V and 0 bases from J, with 15 bases between.

V usage is TRBV28 and J usage is TRBJ1-6; D remains ambiguous. This CDR3 is 13 amino acids long. Germline CDR1 and CDR2: MDHEN and SYDVKM. Trimming cost V 5 bases and J 14 bases, with 16 bases left between them. In DNA form, the CDR3 reads TGTGCCAGCAGTACCCCTAGCATCATAACCCTCCACTTT. It codes for CASSTPSIITLHF.

The chain recombines TRBV5-4 with TRBJ2-5; TRBD1 matches at 9 bases. Germline V CDR1 and CDR2: SGHNT, YYREEE (reference sequence). The CDR3 loop spans 15 amino acids. Trimming removed 1 base from V and 4 bases from J; junction bases left unmatched: 5. DNA for the CDR3: TGTGCCAGCAGCTTGACCACAGGGGGCGGAGAGACCCAGTACTTC. This encodes CASSLTTGGGETQYF.

V gene TRBV5-8 combines with J gene TRBJ1-5; no firm D call. CDR1 is SGHTS, CDR2 YDEGEE, per germline. This CDR3 region has 15 residues. Trimming took off 0 bases at V and 5 bases at J, with 12 bases between the two ends. CDR3 amino acids: CASSLEQNTYQPQHF. The CDR3 coding sequence is TGTGCCAGCAGCTTGGAACAAAACACCTATCAGCCCCAGCATTTT.

The genes are TRBV19 and TRBJ1-1; the D gene is possibly TRBD1 (6 bases). The germline V gene encodes CDR1 LNHDA and CDR2 SQIVND (reference sequence). CDR3 length: 13 amino acids. V was cut by 5 bases and J by 4 bases, with 11 bases left in between. The CDR3 DNA reads TGTGCCAGTAGTCAACAGGGAATCACTGAAGCTTTCTTT. As protein: CASSQQGITEAFF.

The V call is TRBV6-1, the J call TRBJ1-5, with D possibly matching TRBD1 (6 bases). V was shortened by 2 bases and J by 5 bases, with 13 bases between the two germline ends. The CDR3 has 15 residues. Germline CDR1 reads MNHNS; CDR2 reads SASEGT. CDR3 nucleotides: TGTGCCAGCAGTGAAAGGTCAGGGGTTGATCAGCCCCAGCATTTT. Protein product: CASSERSGVDQPQHF.

The chain carries TRBV15 and TRBJ2-5, with TRBD2 as a possible D gene (6 bases). CDR1 and CDR2 (germline): LNHNV, YYDKDF (reference sequence). V was clipped by 0 bases and J by 4 bases, with 12 bases between them. CDR3 length: 15 residues. The CDR3 DNA sequence: TGTGCCACCAGCAGAGATCTAAGAGCGGGAGAGACCCAGTACTTC. Translation gives CATSRDLRAGETQYF.

The table lists this clone with a few counts. This rearrangement joins TRBV11-3 to TRBJ2-2, with D perhaps matching TRBD1 (6 bases). V dropped 1 base and J dropped 0 bases, with 12 bases sitting between them. In germline, CDR1 is SGHNT, CDR2 YENEEA. The CDR3 has 17 amino acids. CDR3 loop: CASSLATGWANTGELFF. CDR3 DNA sequence: TGTGCCAGCAGCTTAGCCACAGGGTGGGCGAACACCGGGGAGCTGTTTTTT. The whole variable domain, filled in from reference TRBV11-3 and TRBJ2-2, reads EAGVVQSPRYKIIEKKQPVAFWCNPISGHNTLYWYLQNLGQGPELLIRYENEEAVDDSQLPKDRFSAERLKGVDSTLKIQPAELGDSAVYLCASSLATGWANTGELFFGEGSRLTVL.

V usage is TRBV6-2 or TRBV6-3 and J usage is TRBJ1-2; D is ambiguous. The CDR3 loop spans 16 amino acids. The germline V and J ends were trimmed by 5 bases and 3 bases, with 19 bases remaining between them. Germline V CDR1 and CDR2: MNHEY, SVGEGT. CDR3 loop: CASSQILEGSDYGYTF. The CDR3 DNA reads TGTGCCAGCAGTCAAATTCTGGAGGGCTCGGACTATGGCTACACCTTC.

The chain links TRBV4-1 to TRBJ2-5, with D tentatively TRBD1 (6 bases). Trimming cost V 1 base and J 2 bases, with 23 bases left between them. CDR3 length: 19 amino acids. Germline values: CDR1 MGHRA, CDR2 YSYEKL. CDR3 region: CASSQGWGRADPRQETQYF. DNA of the CDR3: TGCGCCAGCAGCCAAGGTTGGGGGCGGGCCGACCCCCGGCAAGAGACCCAGTACTTC.

The V call is TRBV28, the J call TRBJ2-7, with a tentative D call TRBD2 (6 bases). V dropped 4 bases and J dropped 2 bases, with 18 bases sitting between them. This CDR3 spans 16 amino acids. Germline lookup yields CDR1 MDHEN and CDR2 SYDVKM. In DNA form, the CDR3 reads TGTGCCAGCAGTTGGGGTGGCGGGATGGGACCCTACGAGCAGTACTTC. Translating gives CASSWGGGMGPYEQYF.

The chain has TRBV6-2 or TRBV6-3 and TRBJ2-7, with 7 bases identical to TRBD2. The V segment lost 5 bases and the J segment 2 bases; nucleotides outside the gene matches: 6. The CDR3 has 14 residues. CDR1 and CDR2 from the germline V gene are MNHEY and SVGEGT. The CDR3 protein is CASSLGLGAYEQYF. CDR3 in DNA: TGTGCCAGCAGTCTTGGACTAGGAGCCTACGAGCAGTACTTC.

The rearrangement links TRBV4-2 to TRBJ1-1; maybe TRBD1 (5 bases). The CDR3 consists of 15 residues. With 1 base removed from V and 3 bases from J, the gap between germline ends came to 12 bases. Germline assignment: CDR1 LGHNA and CDR2 YNFKEQ. CDR3 DNA: TGTGCCAGCAGCCAAGCCGCAGGGTACGACACTGAAGCTTTCTTT. Its translation is CASSQAAGYDTEAFF.

The chain has TRBV18 and TRBJ2-7, with 7 bases lining up with TRBD2. V shed 6 bases, J shed 2 bases, and the junction held 10 bases outside the gene matches. This CDR3 is built from 15 residues. From germline, CDR1 is KGHSH and CDR2 LQKENI. The CDR3 is CASSQRGGLTYEQYF. Here the CDR3 DNA reads TGTGCCAGCTCGCAACGGGGAGGGCTTACCTACGAGCAGTACTTC.

This chain joins TRBV3-1 (or the pseudogene TRBV3-2) and TRBJ2-2; TRBD2 is a possible D gene (5 bases). CDR1 is LGHDT and CDR2 is YNNKEL in the germline V gene (reference sequence). This CDR3 has 14 residues. Trimming removed 5 bases from V and 5 bases from J, with 12 bases in between. The CDR3 sequence: CASSTGRETGELFF. In nucleotides, the CDR3 is TGTGCCAGCAGCACCGGAAGGGAGACCGGGGAGCTGTTTTTT.

The J gene is TRBJ2-7, the V gene TRBV4-3, with TRBD2 as a possible D gene (6 bases). CDR1 is LGHNA and CDR2 is YSLEER in the germline V gene. The CDR3 contains 14 residues. Trimming stripped 0 bases from V and 5 bases from J, with 11 bases between. CDR3 DNA sequence: TGCGCCAGCAGCCAAGATGTAGGAGGGAACGAGCAGTACTTC. Residues: CASSQDVGGNEQYF.

The chain employs TRBV7-9 and TRBJ1-2; D is unclear. This CDR3 is built from 17 residues. Germline V CDR1 and CDR2: SEHNR, FQNEAQ (reference sequence). V was trimmed by 5 bases and J by 6 bases, leaving 25 bases between them. CDR3 loop: CASSPGASGTARHGYTF. The CDR3 region has the DNA TGTGCCAGCAGCCCCGGAGCCAGCGGTACGGCTCGACATGGCTACACCTTC.

This clone was found a few times. The chain carries TRBV7-7 and TRBJ2-4; 12 bases map to TRBD2. J lost 6 bases, V lost 5 bases, and 8 bases had no gene match. Germline lookup yields CDR1 SSHAT and CDR2 FNYEAQ (reference sequence). The CDR3 covers 16 residues. This CDR3 reads CASSHRTSGDINIQYF. The DNA of the CDR3 is TGTGCCAGCAGCCACCGGACTAGCGGGGATATAAACATTCAGTACTTC.

This chain connects TRBV7-2 to TRBJ2-3, with D perhaps matching TRBD2 (6 bases). This CDR3 spans 16 amino acids. From germline, CDR1 is SGHTA and CDR2 FQGNSA. V dropped 6 bases and J dropped 2 bases, with 18 bases sitting between them. The CDR3 here is CASSVTGVGFTDTQYF. CDR3 sequence (DNA): TGTGCCAGCAGTGTTACGGGGGTGGGCTTCACAGATACGCAGTATTTT. The variable domain in full, with the rest retrieved from reference TRBV7-2 and TRBJ2-3, is GAGVSQSPSNKVTEKGKDVELRCDPISGHTALYWYRQSLGQGLEFLIYFQGNSAPDKSGLPSDRFSAERTGGSVSTLTIQRTQQEDSAVYLCASSVTGVGFTDTQYFGPGTRLTVL.

The rearrangement joins TRBV7-2 to TRBJ1-2, with 8 bases that match TRBD1. Germline assignment: CDR1 SGHTA and CDR2 FQGNSA. The J segment lost 1 base and the V segment lost 4 bases, leaving 11 bases of the junction unmatched. There are 17 residues in the CDR3. As DNA, the CDR3 is TGTGCCAGCAGCTCCAGGGGGCCGCAATCACATAACTATGGCTACACCTTC. The encoded protein is CASSSRGPQSHNYGYTF.

The gene calls are TRBV9 and TRBJ1-2, with TRBD1 matching over 8 bases. This CDR3 has 14 residues. CDR1 and CDR2 (germline): SGDLS, YYNGEE. V was clipped by 3 bases and J by 8 bases; unmatched bases: 9. The CDR3 sequence is CASSAPDRVGGYTF. CDR3 bases: TGTGCCAGCAGCGCCCCGGACAGGGTCGGCGGCTACACCTTC.